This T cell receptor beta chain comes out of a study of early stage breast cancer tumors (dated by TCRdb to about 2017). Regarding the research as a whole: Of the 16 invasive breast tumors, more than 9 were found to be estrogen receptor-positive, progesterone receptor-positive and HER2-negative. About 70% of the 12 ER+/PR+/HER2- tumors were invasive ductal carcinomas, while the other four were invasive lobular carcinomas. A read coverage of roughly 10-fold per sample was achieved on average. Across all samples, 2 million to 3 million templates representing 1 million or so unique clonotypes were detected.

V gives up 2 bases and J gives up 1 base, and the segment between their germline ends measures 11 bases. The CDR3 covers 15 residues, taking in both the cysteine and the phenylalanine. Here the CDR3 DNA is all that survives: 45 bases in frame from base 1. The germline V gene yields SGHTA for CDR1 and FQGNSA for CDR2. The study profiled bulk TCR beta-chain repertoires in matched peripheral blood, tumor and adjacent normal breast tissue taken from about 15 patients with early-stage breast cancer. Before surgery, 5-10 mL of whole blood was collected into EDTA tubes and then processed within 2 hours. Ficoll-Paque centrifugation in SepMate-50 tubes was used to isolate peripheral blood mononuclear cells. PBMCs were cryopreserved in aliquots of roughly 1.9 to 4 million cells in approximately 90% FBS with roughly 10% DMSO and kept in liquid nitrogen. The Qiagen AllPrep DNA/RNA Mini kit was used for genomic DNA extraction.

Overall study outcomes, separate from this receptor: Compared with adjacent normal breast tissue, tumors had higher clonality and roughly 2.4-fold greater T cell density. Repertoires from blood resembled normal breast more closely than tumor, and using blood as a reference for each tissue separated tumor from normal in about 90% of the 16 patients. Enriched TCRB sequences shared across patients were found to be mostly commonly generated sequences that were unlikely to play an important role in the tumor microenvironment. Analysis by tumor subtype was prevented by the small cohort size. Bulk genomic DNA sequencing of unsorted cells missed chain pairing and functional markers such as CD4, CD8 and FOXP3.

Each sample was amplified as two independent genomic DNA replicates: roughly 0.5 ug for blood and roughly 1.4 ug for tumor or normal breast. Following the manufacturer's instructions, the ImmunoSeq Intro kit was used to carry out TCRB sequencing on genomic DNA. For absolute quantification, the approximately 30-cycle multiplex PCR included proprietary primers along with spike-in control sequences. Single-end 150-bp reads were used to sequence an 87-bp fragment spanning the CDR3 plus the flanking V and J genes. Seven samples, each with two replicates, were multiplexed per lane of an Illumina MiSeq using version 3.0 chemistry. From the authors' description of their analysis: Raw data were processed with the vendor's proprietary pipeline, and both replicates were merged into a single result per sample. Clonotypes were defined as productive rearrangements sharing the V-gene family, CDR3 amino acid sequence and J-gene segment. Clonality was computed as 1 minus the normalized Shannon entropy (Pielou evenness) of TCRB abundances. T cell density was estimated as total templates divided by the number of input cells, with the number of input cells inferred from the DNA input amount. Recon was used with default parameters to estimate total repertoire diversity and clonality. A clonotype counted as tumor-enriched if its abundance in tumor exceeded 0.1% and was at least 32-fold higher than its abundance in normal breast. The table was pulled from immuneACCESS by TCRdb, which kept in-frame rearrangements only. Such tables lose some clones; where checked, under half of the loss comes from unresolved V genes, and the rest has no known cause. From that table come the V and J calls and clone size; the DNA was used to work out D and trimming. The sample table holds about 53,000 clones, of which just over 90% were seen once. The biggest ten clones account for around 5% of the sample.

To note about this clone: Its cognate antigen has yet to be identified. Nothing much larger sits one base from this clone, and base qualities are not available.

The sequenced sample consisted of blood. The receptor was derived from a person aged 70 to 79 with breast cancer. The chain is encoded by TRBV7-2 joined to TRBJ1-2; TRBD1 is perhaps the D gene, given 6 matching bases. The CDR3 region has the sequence CASSLTGGVNYGYTF. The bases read TGTGCCAGCAGCTTAACGGGGGGCGTTAACTATGGCTACACCTTC. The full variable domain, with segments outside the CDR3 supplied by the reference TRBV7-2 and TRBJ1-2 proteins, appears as GAGVSQSPSNKVTEKGKDVELRCDPISGHTALYWYRQSLGQGLEFLIYFQGNSAPDKSGLPSDRFSAERTGGSVSTLTIQRTQQEDSAVYLCASSLTGGVNYGYTFGSGTRLTVV.